A single TCR beta chain is shown here with its context. This clonotype was seen only a few times. No antigen is known for it. No qualities accompany the bases; no much larger clone lies one base away. Library construction relied on 5' RACE. The instrument was an Illumina HiSeq 2000. A universal primer binding site was added through template switching, and the final cDNA carried a unique molecular identifier so that TCR cDNA molecules could be counted accurately. Specific primers in the conserved constant-segment region were used to synthesize first-strand cDNA for the TCR alpha and beta chains. To control for contamination, every cDNA library carried two barcodes: a SMART-Mk sample barcode plus Illumina barcodes. Two successive PCR steps introduced TruSeq adapter sequences along with Illumina sample barcodes. TCR alpha and beta cDNA libraries were sequenced on the Illumina HiSeq platform with custom primers. The authors' pipeline ran thus. MiGEC was used to process raw reads and extract unique molecular identifiers, and MiXCR was used to find CDR3 positions. Recombination models were inferred per individual with the repgenHMM and IGoR tools using an EM algorithm. The tcR package in R was used for shared clonotype analysis, with sharing normalized by the product of cloneset sizes. To study raw recombination without the effects of thymic and clonal selection, out-of-frame nonproductive sequences were analyzed. TCRdb reprocessed the public reads (quality trimming at Q25 with fastp, clone calling with MiXCR) and kept in-frame beta chains. Rows merge per CDR3 protein into single entries with the most common DNA and genes. V and J calls and clone size were set by TCRdb, not the authors. This sample comprises 450,000 or so distinct CDR3 sequences, 12% to 15% of them detected only once. The ten top clones hold about 0.52% of the sample.

The data derive from a study of identical twins (dated by TCRdb to the mid-2010s). At the level of the whole study: The study deep-sequenced TCR alpha and beta repertoires from monozygotic twins, unrelated adults of various ages and cord blood to test whether fetal clonotypes persist. Replicate twin experiments were performed at different times using different library preparation protocols to rule out contamination. Here is what the overall study found, with its caveats: Fewer insertions were carried by abundant cord blood beta clonotypes; a weaker similar trend was observed in young adult naive repertoires, while no such trend was observed in memory repertoires. Zero-insertion analyses could be partly confounded by invariant T cells such as MAIT and iNKT, though diverse VJ usage argued against such confounding for most clonotypes. Compared with coincidental sharing between unrelated individuals, out-of-frame TCR alpha sequences shared between twins showed an excess of sequences with low generation probability. Because the same donors could not be followed over many years, conclusions were based on cross-sectional statistical analysis. Excess twin sharing in beta out-of-frame sequences was weaker because fewer shared sequences lowered the signal-to-noise ratio. In monozygotic twins, recombination models systematically underestimated out-of-frame TCR alpha sharing, but the models matched the sharing seen between unrelated individuals.

The germline V gene (reference sequence) provides CDR1 DFQATT and CDR2 SNEGSKA. CDR3 length: 11 amino acids, cysteine to phenylalanine. Just CDR3 DNA is preserved here, 33 bases in frame from base 1. V is shortened by 6 bases, J by 4 bases, and the region joining them spans 9 bases. Every donor in the study was a healthy Caucasian. Three pairs of female monozygotic twins, all aged about 18 to 30 years, were included in the twin cohort. Positive isolation kits from Invitrogen were used to isolate CD4+ and CD8+ T cell populations. The same data also went into a second study, on yellow fever vaccine responses in identical twins. The second study's paper adds: The authors reported that the T cell response to vaccination in identical twins appeared partly convergent and partly personalized. In identical twins, the study followed T cell clones that responded to the vaccine with precision.

The sequencing input was CD4+ T cells sorted from blood. The chain is made from TRBV20-1 and TRBJ2-5; matching of 5 bases hints at TRBD1 as the D gene. The TCR originated in a woman aged 18-30 years in good health. This receptor has the CDR3 CSAQGRETQYF. The nucleotides read TGCAGTGCCCAGGGAAGAGAGACCCAGTACTTC.